These 21 T cell receptor beta chains share one sample of origin, sequenced in a study of regulatory T cells in long-lasting Graves disease. With iRepertoire HTBI primers and Arm-PCR of CDR3 regions, TCR beta libraries were built. MiXCR was run by TCRdb on the multiplex PCR reads, yielding one entry per CDR3 protein. The data contain approximately 540,000 distinct CDR3 sequences, about 12% of them singletons. Time point: newly diagnosed GD, antithyroid drugs for less than 3 months. Researchers made the TCR library from RNA that was extracted from PBMCs. The same sample was also used in a study of T cells in Graves' hyperthyroidism and ophthalmopathy.

Sequenced here: peripheral blood mononuclear cells (PBMCs), sampled at new diagnosis, from a patient treated with antithyroid drugs. The receptors stem from a woman aged 25 to 39 with Graves disease.

This clonotype was detected ten times or more. The genes are TRBV20-1 and TRBJ2-7; 7 bases are shared with TRBD2. This CDR3 contains 13 residues. V dropped 4 bases and J dropped 2; count of bases not matched to a gene: 5. The germline V gene has CDR1 DFQATT and CDR2 SNEGSKA (reference sequence). As DNA, the CDR3 is TGCAGTGCTACGAAGCGGGATCCCTACGAGCAGTACTTC. Translation gives CSATKRDPYEQYF.

This clonotype was found many times. This chain connects TRBV30 to TRBJ1-2; D remains ambiguous. Trimming pared 7 bases from V and 5 bases from J, leaving 14 bases between. The CDR3 covers 12 residues. Germline V gene lookup returns CDR1 GTSNPN and CDR2 SVGIG (reference sequence). This CDR3 reads CASQRESYGYTF. The DNA for the CDR3 is TGTGCCTCTCAACGGGAGTCGTATGGCTACACCTTC.

This clonotype was seen ten or more times. The chain combines TRBV12-3 or TRBV12-4 with TRBJ2-7, with TRBD1 matching over 7 bases. The CDR3 contains 14 residues. Unmatched junction bases numbered 4, after V lost 3 bases and J lost 2 bases. This CDR3 reads CASSLGQSPYEQYF. CDR3 nucleotide sequence: TGTGCCAGCAGTTTGGGACAGAGTCCCTACGAGCAGTACTTC.

This clonotype was recorded at least ten times. This chain connects TRBV6-1 to TRBJ2-7, with D possibly TRBD1 on 5 matching bases. CDR1 and CDR2 (germline): MNHNS, SASEGT. The V gene lost 6 bases and the J gene lost 4 bases, with 19 bases spanning the gap. The CDR3 length is 15 residues. The CDR3 protein is CASRTESQGWYEQYF. The CDR3 DNA sequence: TGTGCCAGCAGAACCGAGAGCCAGGGATGGTACGAGCAGTACTTC.

This clonotype came up a few times. A much larger clone is a single base away; this may be a read error. The rearrangement links TRBV27 to TRBJ2-3, with D perhaps TRBD1 (5 bases). Trimming stripped 2 bases from V and 2 bases from J, with 11 bases between. Germline V gene data show CDR1 as MNHEY and CDR2 as SMNVEV (reference sequence). CDR3 length: 15 residues. This CDR3 is CASSLLRATTDTQYF. In DNA, the CDR3 is TGTGCCAGCAGTTTACTCAGGGCAACCACAGATACGCAGTATTTT.

Many counts were recorded for this clonotype. The junction departs from the called germline gene at one end, perhaps through a read error. This chain connects TRBV5-1 to TRBJ2-3, with D possibly being TRBD1 (5 bases). The CDR3 loop spans 16 amino acids. CDR1 is SGHRS and CDR2 is YFSETQ in the germline V gene. The CDR3 is CASSPRGMLSTDTQYF. The CDR3 region has the DNA TGTGCCAGCAGCCCTAGGGGCATGCTTAGCACAGATACGCAGTATTTT. Complete variable domain (other parts from reference TRBV5-1 and TRBJ2-3): KAGVTQTPRYLIKTRGQQVTLSCSPISGHRSVSWYQQTPGQGLQFLFEYFSETQRNKGNFPGRFSGRQFSNSRSEMNVSTLELGDSALYLCASSPRGMLSTDTQYFGPGTRLTVL.

This clonotype was detected a few times. The J gene is TRBJ1-5, the V gene TRBV20-1; D is unclear. V was pared by 8 bases and J by 1 base, with 6 bases between. CDR1 DFQATT and CDR2 SNEGSKA come from the germline V gene (reference sequence). CDR3 length equals 11 residues. The CDR3: CSPPSNQPQHF. The CDR3 nucleotides are TGCAGTCCCCCAAGCAATCAGCCCCAGCATTTT.

The V gene is TRBV29-1, the J gene TRBJ1-2; 8 bases line up with TRBD1. Unmatched junction bases numbered 4, after V lost 7 bases and J lost 3 bases. The CDR3 extends over 12 amino acids. Germline loops: CDR1 SQVTM, CDR2 ANQGSEA. The DNA for the CDR3 is TGCAGCGACCTGGACAGGGACTATGGCTACACCTTC. It yields the protein CSDLDRDYGYTF.

This clonotype was seen at least ten times. CDR3 in amino acids: CASSMEPLTGYGYTF. CDR3 sequence (DNA): TGTGCCAGCTCAATGGAACCTCTGACGGGCTATGGCTACACCTTC. The chain recombines TRBV6-2 or TRBV6-3 with TRBJ1-2; D gene uncertain. Germline V gene lookup returns CDR1 MNHEY and CDR2 SVGEGT. V was trimmed by 8 bases and J by 4 bases, leaving 20 bases between them. This CDR3 spans 15 amino acids.

This clonotype was recorded many times. V is TRBV18 and J is TRBJ1-4; 7 bases are a match to TRBD1. After removal of 8 bases from V and 5 bases from J, the junction contained 5 bases not matched to a gene. The CDR3 spans 13 residues. The germline gives CDR1 KGHSH, CDR2 LQKENI. CDR3 residues: CASSRDRNEKLFF. The CDR3 coding sequence is TGTGCCAGCAGCAGGGACAGAAATGAAAAACTGTTTTTT.

The chain has TRBV6-2 or TRBV6-3 and TRBJ1-2; D is uncertain. CDR3 length: 12 amino acids. V dropped 4 bases and J dropped 5 bases, with 8 bases sitting between them. The germline gives CDR1 MNHEY, CDR2 SVGEGT. The chain's CDR3 is CASSFKEYGYTF. The CDR3 DNA is TGTGCCAGCAGTTTCAAAGAATATGGCTACACCTTC.

This clonotype was seen many times. The rearrangement uses TRBV20-1 and TRBJ2-7; 8 bases fit TRBD2. In germline, CDR1 is DFQATT, CDR2 SNEGSKA (reference sequence). CDR3 length: 15 amino acids. J lost 2 bases, V lost 0 bases, and 6 bases had no gene match. The CDR3 DNA sequence: TGCAGTGCTAGAGATCAACGGGAGGGCCCCTACGAGCAGTACTTC. Translated, it gives CSARDQREGPYEQYF.

CDR3 sequence (DNA): TGTGCCAGCAGCAGAGGAAGCGGGAGCTCCTACGAGCAGTACTTC. Translating it yields CASSRGSGSSYEQYF. This rearrangement joins TRBV7-9 to TRBJ2-7, with 8 positions matching TRBD2. This CDR3 spans 15 amino acids. The V and J ends lost 5 bases and 0 bases, in that order; junction bases with no gene match: 6. Per germline, CDR1 SEHNR and CDR2 FQNEAQ (reference sequence).

This clonotype was observed a few times. J is TRBJ1-1 and V is TRBV19, with a weak D call TRBD1 (5 bases). From germline, CDR1 is LNHDA and CDR2 SQIVND (reference sequence). This CDR3 region has 15 residues. Between the trimmed V and J ends, which lost 0 bases and 3 bases, there was a span of 11 bases. The CDR3 loop is CASSIDRGAHTEAFF. Written as DNA, the CDR3 is TGTGCCAGTAGTATAGATCGAGGGGCCCACACTGAAGCTTTCTTT.

This clonotype has a count of ten or more. The chain combines TRBV9 with TRBJ1-4; D possibly corresponds to TRBD1 (6 bases). Germline CDR1 and CDR2: SGDLS and YYNGEE. There are 16 residues in the CDR3. V lost 0 bases to trimming and J lost 5 bases, with 14 bases between them. The CDR3 loop is CASSVEAGALNEKLFF. The CDR3 DNA is TGTGCCAGCAGCGTAGAGGCAGGGGCCCTCAATGAAAAACTGTTTTTT.

The rearrangement joins TRBV5-4 to TRBJ2-2, with TRBD2 matching over 10 bases. The CDR3 runs 17 residues. Germline CDR1 reads SGHNT; CDR2 reads YYREEE (reference sequence). Losses at the gene ends were 4 bases for V and 6 bases for J; bases not matched to a gene: 12. The CDR3 spells CASSRRTSGNHPGELFF. CDR3 DNA sequence: TGTGCCAGCAGCCGCCGGACTAGCGGAAACCATCCCGGGGAGCTGTTTTTT. The full variable domain, with the rest looked up from reference TRBV5-4 and TRBJ2-2, is ETGVTQSPTHLIKTRGQQVTLRCSSQSGHNTVSWYQQALGQGPQFIFQYYREEENGRGNFPPRFSGLQFPNYSSELNVNALELDDSALYLCASSRRTSGNHPGELFFGEGSRLTVL.

This clonotype came up many times. The rearrangement joins TRBV30 to TRBJ1-5; TRBD1 aligns across 9 bases. The J segment lost 3 bases and the V segment lost 3 bases, leaving 6 bases of the junction unmatched. This CDR3 has 15 residues. Germline lookup yields CDR1 GTSNPN and CDR2 SVGIG (reference sequence). The CDR3 coding sequence is TGTGCCTGGAGGCGTAGGGACAGGGACAATCAGCCCCAGCATTTT. Amino acid sequence: CAWRRRDRDNQPQHF.

This clonotype has ten or more counts. The chain combines TRBV11-1 with TRBJ2-7, with a tentative D call TRBD1 (6 bases). Germline V gene sequence: CDR1 SGHAT, CDR2 FQDESV (reference sequence). V shed 5 bases and J shed 4 bases, with 15 bases lying between them. The CDR3 is 14 residues long. CDR3 residues: CASSGTGYSYEQYF. CDR3 in DNA: TGTGCCAGCAGCGGAACAGGGTATTCGTACGAGCAGTACTTC.

This clonotype was counted a few times. V gene TRBV5-4 combines with J gene TRBJ1-4, with no clear D. V was cut by 3 bases and J by 8 bases, with 11 bases left in between. The germline V gene encodes CDR1 SGHNT and CDR2 YYREEE (reference sequence). The CDR3 consists of 13 residues. The CDR3 sequence is CASSSPPGEKLFF. The CDR3 DNA reads as TGTGCCAGCAGCTCCCCGCCTGGGGAAAAACTGTTTTTT.

Many counts were recorded for this clonotype. This chain uses TRBV11-2 with TRBJ2-3; weak D call: TRBD2 (6 bases). Trimming took off 1 base at V and 4 bases at J, with 12 bases between the two ends. Germline V lookup: CDR1 SGHAT, CDR2 FQNNGV. CDR3 size: 15 residues. CDR3 nucleotide sequence: TGTGCCAGCAGCTTAGTATTTTCTAGCGCAGATACGCAGTATTTT. It specifies CASSLVFSSADTQYF.

This chain joins TRBV20-1 and TRBJ1-2, with 10 bases aligning to TRBD1. The CDR3 extends over 13 amino acids. Germline assignment: CDR1 DFQATT and CDR2 SNEGSKA (reference sequence). Trimming removed 1 base from V and 12 bases from J; junction bases left unmatched: 8. The CDR3 DNA follows: TGCAGTGCTAGAGCACCGGGACAGGGGCTAAACACCTTC. Residues: CSARAPGQGLNTF.